These 31 T cell receptor beta chains came from one sample sequenced in a study of blood T cell repertoires in COVID-19 (dated by TCRdb to 2020 to 2021). Library preparation employed the immunoSEQ multiplex PCR assay. TCRdb took this table from immuneACCESS and kept in-frame rearrangements with V and J called. Such tables lack part of the clones; where checked against another copy, unresolved V genes explain under half of the gap, and the rest is unexplained. This sample has about 70,000 clones in its table, and around 83% of those were observed once. The top ten clones comprise approximately 7% of the sample. The sequenced sample consisted of peripheral blood. The origin of the receptors is a man aged 30 to 45 with COVID-19, enrolled during active disease.

The V gene is TRBV24-1, the J gene TRBJ2-5, with D possibly being TRBD1 (5 bases). The CDR3 is made up of 15 amino acids. Germline V gene sequence: CDR1 KGHDR, CDR2 SFDVKD. The V gene lost 1 base and the J gene lost 2 bases, with 10 bases spanning the gap. Written as DNA, the CDR3 is TGTGCCACCAGTGATTTTGGGCAGGGACAAGAGACCCAGTACTTC. This gives the protein CATSDFGQGQETQYF.

V gene TRBV9 combines with J gene TRBJ1-1; D is undetermined. In germline, CDR1 is SGDLS, CDR2 YYNGEE. With 0 bases removed from V and 1 base from J, the gap between germline ends came to 10 bases. CDR3 length: 15 amino acids. The chain's CDR3 is CASSVGVLGNTEAFF. DNA of the CDR3: TGTGCCAGCAGCGTAGGAGTCCTAGGGAACACTGAAGCTTTCTTT. Variable domain in full (rest from reference TRBV9 and TRBJ1-1): DSGVTQTPKHLITATGQRVTLRCSPRSGDLSVYWYQQSLDQGLQFLIQYYNGEERAKGNILERFSAQQFPDLHSELNLSSLELGDSALYFCASSVGVLGNTEAFFGQGTRLTVV.

The chain uses TRBV2 and TRBJ2-5, with TRBD2 identical over 9 bases. Germline values: CDR1 SNHLY, CDR2 FYNNEI. This CDR3 is 14 amino acids long. V lost 0 bases to trimming and J lost 6 bases; unmatched junction nucleotides: 2. CDR3 sequence (DNA): TGTGCCAGCAGTGAAGCGGCTAGCGGGAAGACCCAGTACTTC. Amino acid sequence: CASSEAASGKTQYF.

The V gene is TRBV19, the J gene TRBJ1-3, with D hard to call. CDR1 LNHDA and CDR2 SQIVND come from the germline V gene (reference sequence). CDR3 length equals 11 residues. V was cut by 10 bases and J by 0 bases, with 4 bases left in between. As DNA, the CDR3 is TGTGCCACCGGCTCTGGAAACACCATATATTTT. Translating gives CATGSGNTIYF.

V gene TRBV19 combines with J gene TRBJ2-1; 11 bases fit TRBD2. V lost 6 bases to trimming and J lost 7 bases; unmatched junction nucleotides: 2. This CDR3 comprises 13 residues. CDR1 is LNHDA, CDR2 SQIVND, per germline (reference sequence). Written as DNA, the CDR3 is TGTGCCAGTAGAACTAGCGGGGGTAATGAGCAGTTCTTC. This translates into CASRTSGGNEQFF.

The chain recombines TRBV6-5 with TRBJ2-7, with 10 bases lining up with TRBD2. The CDR3 has 15 residues. Germline V gene lookup returns CDR1 MNHEY and CDR2 SVGAGI. Germline trimming cut 7 bases from V and 3 bases from J; bases unmatched to any gene: 9. CDR3 sequence reads: CASTSRTSGDYEQYF. The CDR3 nucleotides are TGTGCCAGCACCTCTAGGACTAGCGGCGACTACGAGCAGTACTTC.

V usage is TRBV2 and J usage is TRBJ1-1; D remains unclear. Germline-derived CDR1 and CDR2 are SNHLY and FYNNEI. Trimming cost V 1 base and J 5 bases, with 5 bases left between them. CDR3 length: 12 residues. CDR3: CASSEGGTEAFF. As DNA, the CDR3 is TGTGCCAGCAGTGAAGGAGGGACTGAAGCTTTCTTT.

This clone was seen only once. CDR3 in DNA: TGTGCCAGCAGCTTGAACAGGGACCACTATGGCTACACCTTC. Protein sequence: CASSLNRDHYGYTF. The gene calls are TRBV5-4 and TRBJ1-2; perhaps TRBD1 as D (6 bases). The CDR3 is made up of 14 amino acids. V lost 1 base, J lost 3 bases, and 10 bases lay in between. The V gene's germline CDR1 is SGHNT and CDR2 YYREEE (reference sequence).

The V call is TRBV5-1, the J call TRBJ1-1, with 8 bases matching TRBD1. V was pared by 4 bases and J by 1 base, with 6 bases of the junction left unmatched. CDR3 size: 15 residues. CDR1 and CDR2 (germline): SGHRS, YFSETQ. The CDR3 bases are TGCGCCAGCAGCCCCCCGGACAGGGCGAACACTGAAGCTTTCTTT. Translated, it gives CASSPPDRANTEAFF.

The V gene is TRBV5-1, the J gene TRBJ1-5, with D uncertain. V lost 5 bases and J lost 5, with 11 bases in between. In germline, CDR1 is SGHRS, CDR2 YFSETQ. The CDR3 is 13 residues long. Here the CDR3 reads CASRSRLDQPQHF. Here the CDR3 DNA reads TGCGCCAGCAGATCGCGGCTCGATCAGCCCCAGCATTTT.

The chain couples TRBV24-1 to TRBJ2-3; TRBD2 matches at 7 bases. Unmatched junction bases numbered 6, after V lost 2 bases and J lost 2 bases. Germline CDR1 is KGHDR and CDR2 is SFDVKD. This CDR3 is 16 amino acids long. The CDR3 DNA follows: TGTGCCACCAGTGATTCGGGGGGAGCCCTCACAGATACGCAGTATTTT. As protein: CATSDSGGALTDTQYF.

This chain links TRBV24-1 with TRBJ2-6, with D possibly TRBD1 on 5 matching bases. V gave up 9 bases and J gave up 1 base, with 36 bases separating them. Germline-derived CDR1 and CDR2 are KGHDR and SFDVKD. This CDR3 is 23 amino acids long. The CDR3, as DNA: TGTGCCACCCCGCTCTGGGCCCCGGGTTGTGACAGAATCAGGAATTCTGGGGCCAACGTCCTGACTTTC. This translates into CATPLWAPGCDRIRNSGANVLTF.

This clone occurred a few times. Written as DNA, the CDR3 is TGCGCCAGCGTCCAAGGGGTGGGGAACACTGAAGCTTTCTTT. Translation: CASVQGVGNTEAFF. The J gene is TRBJ1-1, the V gene TRBV5-1; perhaps TRBD1 as D (5 bases). Between the trimmed V and J ends, which lost 7 bases and 1 base, there was a span of 14 bases. CDR3 size: 14 residues. The germline CDR1 and CDR2 sequences are SGHRS and YFSETQ.

The chain couples TRBV3-1 (or the pseudogene TRBV3-2) to TRBJ2-5; a possible D gene is TRBD1 (7 bases). With 1 base removed from V and 5 bases from J, the gap between germline ends came to 14 bases. The CDR3 contains 15 residues. The germline gives CDR1 LGHDT, CDR2 YNNKEL (reference sequence). CDR3 in DNA: TGTGCCAGCAGCCAAGGGAGGGGGCAGGTCGAGACCCAGTACTTC. This codes for CASSQGRGQVETQYF.

This clone was seen more than once but under ten times. This chain uses TRBV7-8 with TRBJ2-7; 7 nucleotides align to TRBD1. The CDR3 is made up of 15 amino acids. The germline CDR1 and CDR2 sequences are SGHVS and FQNEAQ. V lost 6 bases to trimming and J lost 7 bases; unmatched junction nucleotides: 15. CDR3 in amino acids: CASSLNRGKPGEQYF. Written as DNA, the CDR3 is TGTGCCAGCAGTCTAAACAGGGGTAAACCGGGGGAGCAGTACTTC.

The chain couples TRBV3-1 (or the pseudogene TRBV3-2) to TRBJ2-5, with 14 positions matching TRBD2. Germline values: CDR1 LGHDT, CDR2 YNNKEL (reference sequence). This CDR3 region has 17 residues. V shed 3 bases, J shed 6 bases, and the junction held 9 bases outside the gene matches. The CDR3 loop reads CASSQDPGLAGEKTQYF. CDR3 DNA: TGTGCCAGCAGCCAGGACCCGGGACTAGCGGGAGAAAAGACCCAGTACTTC.

About this clone itself: The germline gene is not matched at one end of the junction; a read error may be the cause. The V call is TRBV7-7, the J call TRBJ2-2; D not resolved. The CDR3 runs to 14 residues. Germline assignment: CDR1 SSHAT and CDR2 FNYEAQ (reference sequence). The CDR3 spells CASSLETRTGELFF. The CDR3 DNA reads as TGTGCTAGCAGCTTAGAGACTCGCACCGGGGAGCTGTTTTTT.

This sequence joins TRBV2 and TRBJ2-1; 11 positions agree with TRBD2. The V segment lost 8 bases and the J segment 5 bases; nucleotides outside the gene matches: 11. The germline gives CDR1 SNHLY, CDR2 FYNNEI. This CDR3 region has 16 residues. DNA of the CDR3: TGTGCCAGCGTTAAGACTAGCGGGAAGTTCGACAATGAGCAGTTCTTC. Translation: CASVKTSGKFDNEQFF.

The rearrangement links TRBV6-4 to TRBJ2-3; the match to TRBD2 covers 11 bases. Trimming removed 6 bases from V and 5 bases from J; junction bases left unmatched: 7. Per germline, CDR1 MRHNA and CDR2 SNTAGT. CDR3 length: 15 amino acids. CDR3 sequence (DNA): TGTGCCAGCAGCCTACTAGCGGGAGAGGGAGATACGCAGTATTTT. Its protein product is CASSLLAGEGDTQYF.

CDR3 bases: TGTGCCAGCAGTACCCGGAGGCAAACTGAAGCTTTCTTT. It yields the protein CASSTRRQTEAFF. The chain combines TRBV6-5 with TRBJ1-1; no reliable D call. V lost 5 bases and J lost 5, with 12 bases in between. Germline values: CDR1 MNHEY, CDR2 SVGAGI. This CDR3 contains 13 residues.

This chain joins TRBV7-3 and TRBJ1-2; perhaps TRBD1 as D (5 bases). Germline lookup yields CDR1 SGHTA and CDR2 FQGTGA. CDR3 size: 16 residues. Trimming took 2 bases from V and 5 from J, leaving 18 bases between them. CDR3 residues: CASSLFYVRVLYGYTF. The CDR3, as DNA: TGTGCCAGCAGCTTATTCTATGTCAGGGTGCTATATGGCTACACCTTC. Together with reference TRBV7-3 and TRBJ1-2, the CDR3 gives the full variable domain: GAGVSQTPSNKVTEKGKYVELRCDPISGHTALYWYRQSLGQGPEFLIYFQGTGAADDSGLPNDRFFAVRPEGSVSTLKIQRTERGDSAVYLCASSLFYVRVLYGYTFGSGTRLTVV.

The rearrangement uses TRBV19 and TRBJ1-4; 8 bases map to TRBD1. The germline CDR1 and CDR2 sequences are LNHDA and SQIVND (reference sequence). The ends lost 3 bases at V and 12 bases at J; junction bases unmatched: 12. CDR3 size: 15 residues. CDR3 protein: CASSIQGATPQELFF. The CDR3 DNA is TGTGCCAGTAGTATTCAGGGGGCCACCCCGCAGGAACTGTTTTTT.

This clone has a handful of counts. V usage is TRBV25-1 and J usage is TRBJ2-1, with D maybe TRBD2 (5 bases). V dropped 0 bases and J dropped 3 bases, with 12 bases sitting between them. This CDR3 contains 16 residues. Looked up from germline, CDR1 is MGHDK and CDR2 is SYGVNS. This chain's CDR3 is CASSEYGGSNYNEQFF. The CDR3 nucleotides read TGTGCCAGCAGTGAATACGGAGGATCTAACTACAATGAGCAGTTCTTC.

This sequence joins TRBV14 and TRBJ1-4, with D maybe TRBD1 (6 bases). Germline lookup yields CDR1 SGHDN and CDR2 FVKESK. Trimming pared 4 bases from V and 7 bases from J, leaving 10 bases between. CDR3 length: 13 amino acids. This CDR3 is CASSRGHAEKLFF. For the CDR3, the DNA is TGTGCCAGCAGCCGGGGACATGCTGAAAAACTGTTTTTT.

The J gene is TRBJ1-2, the V gene TRBV19, with 10 bases lining up with TRBD1. With V trimmed by 5 bases and J by 6 bases, 12 bases remained unmatched. The CDR3 is made up of 16 amino acids. Germline V lookup: CDR1 LNHDA, CDR2 SQIVND (reference sequence). The CDR3, as DNA: TGTGCCAGTAGTCTCCGGGACAGGGGAGGACTTAATGGCTACACCTTC. Protein product: CASSLRDRGGLNGYTF.

The chain recombines TRBV6-1 with TRBJ1-6, with a weak D call TRBD1 (5 bases). The germline gives CDR1 MNHNS, CDR2 SASEGT. V lost 1 base, J lost 7 bases, and 14 bases lay in between. There are 16 residues in the CDR3. CDR3 region: CASSEGPGGPNSPLHF. Written as DNA, the CDR3 is TGTGCCAGCAGTGAAGGCCCCGGGGGACCCAATTCACCCCTCCACTTT.

The chain carries TRBV6-6 and TRBJ2-3; 12 bases are a match to TRBD1. The CDR3 is made up of 15 amino acids. From germline, CDR1 is MNHNY and CDR2 SVGAGI (reference sequence). J was trimmed by 3 bases and V by 5 bases; bases with no gene match: 3. The CDR3 loop reads CASSPGQGATDTQYF. CDR3 nucleotide sequence: TGTGCCAGCAGTCCGGGACAGGGGGCTACAGATACGCAGTATTTT.

This clone was seen a handful of times. The chain uses TRBV29-1 and TRBJ2-1, with TRBD2 matching 11 bases. CDR3 length: 15 amino acids. From germline, CDR1 is SQVTM and CDR2 ANQGSEA. Losses at the gene ends were 4 bases for V and 9 bases for J; bases not matched to a gene: 11. CDR3 nucleotide sequence: TGCAGCGTTGGCCTCGGGGCTAGCGGGAGGATTGAGCAGTTCTTC. The encoded protein is CSVGLGASGRIEQFF.

The rearrangement uses TRBV5-1 and TRBJ2-7, with 7 bases aligning to TRBD2. Germline CDR1 reads SGHRS; CDR2 reads YFSETQ. The CDR3 extends over 13 amino acids. The junction had 4 bases not matched to a gene; V was cut back by 5 bases and J by 2 bases. The CDR3 nucleotides are TGCGCCAGCAGACCCGCGGGGGCCTACGAGCAGTACTTC. This codes for CASRPAGAYEQYF.

J is TRBJ2-4 and V is TRBV10-3; 7 positions match TRBD2. Germline V gene data show CDR1 as ENHRY and CDR2 as SYGVKD. With 10 bases clipped from V and 6 bases from J, the junction kept 3 bases outside the gene matches. The CDR3 totals 11 residues. The CDR3 is CATERGNIQYF. The DNA of the CDR3 is TGTGCCACCGAGCGGGGAAACATTCAGTACTTC.

The chain carries TRBV4-1 and TRBJ2-7; D is uncertain. Germline V gene data show CDR1 as MGHRA and CDR2 as YSYEKL. The CDR3 sequence is 14 residues long. V was pared by 0 bases and J by 2 bases, with 8 bases between. CDR3 residues: CASSQDDSAYEQYF. CDR3 sequence (DNA): TGCGCCAGCAGCCAAGATGACTCCGCCTACGAGCAGTACTTC.